Following are 32 T cell receptor beta chains from one sample sequenced in a study of shared clonotypes between healthy human individuals. Measured with immunoSEQ multiplex PCR; TCRdb has only the in-frame clones, and not every one. The data show hundreds of thousands of clones, roughly four fifths seen once. The sample consisted of PBMCs. The receptors here all came from a middle-aged woman in good health. Some clones in this sample may be carry-over from other donors' samples.

V is TRBV28 and J is TRBJ2-1; a possible D gene is TRBD2 (5 bases). This CDR3 spans 11 amino acids. The V and J ends lost 7 bases and 9 bases respectively, with 10 bases between them. Germline V gene lookup returns CDR1 MDHEN and CDR2 SYDVKM. The CDR3, as DNA: TGTGCCAGCAACGTCGCGGGTGAGCAGTTCTTC. It translates to CASNVAGEQFF.

Here the CDR3 DNA reads TGTGCCAGCAGCTTAGCGTGGGGGAATGCCTACGAGCAGTACTTC. This codes for CASSLAWGNAYEQYF. The chain recombines TRBV7-2 with TRBJ2-7; D is possibly TRBD1 or TRBD2 (5 bases each). The V gene lost 0 bases and the J gene lost 2 bases, with 11 bases spanning the gap. Germline CDR1 and CDR2: SGHTA and FQGNSA. The CDR3 consists of 15 residues.

The V and J genes are TRBV5-4 and TRBJ2-3; tentative D call: TRBD1 (5 bases). Trimming removed 5 bases from V and 1 base from J, with 11 bases in between. Germline CDR1 and CDR2: SGHNT and YYREEE (reference sequence). CDR3 length: 14 residues. CDR3 in amino acids: CASSSTDRTDTQYF. The CDR3 DNA reads as TGTGCCAGCAGTTCGACAGACCGCACAGATACGCAGTATTTT.

This chain joins TRBV10-2 and TRBJ2-5; the match to TRBD2 covers 10 bases. J lost 3 bases, V lost 6 bases, and 4 bases had no gene match. From germline, CDR1 is WSHSY and CDR2 SAAADI. This CDR3 contains 14 residues. CDR3 loop: CASRLAGVKETQYF. CDR3 sequence (DNA): TGCGCCAGCAGGCTAGCGGGGGTGAAAGAGACCCAGTACTTC.

The chain combines TRBV6-4 with TRBJ2-7, with D unresolved. Trimming cost V 4 bases and J 6 bases, with 13 bases left between them. Germline CDR1 and CDR2: MRHNA and SNTAGT. CDR3 size: 13 residues. The CDR3 nucleotides are TGTGCCAGCAGTGTTCTCTCCGGGTCCGAGCAGTACTTC. Its translation: CASSVLSGSEQYF.

The V and J genes are TRBV18 and TRBJ1-5; no definite D call. Trimming pared 2 bases from V and 6 bases from J, leaving 11 bases between. The CDR3 sequence is 14 residues long. CDR1 is KGHSH, CDR2 LQKENI, per germline. CDR3 loop: CASSPGAGGQPQHF. CDR3 sequence (DNA): TGTGCCAGCTCACCAGGTGCTGGAGGTCAGCCCCAGCATTTT.

This sequence joins TRBV4-1 and TRBJ1-5; possible D gene TRBD1, 6 bases. Germline loops: CDR1 MGHRA, CDR2 YSYEKL. Trimming pared 4 bases from V and 1 base from J, leaving 11 bases between. This CDR3 region has 15 residues. The CDR3 loop reads CASSRGGGSNQPQHF. The CDR3 nucleotides read TGCGCCAGCAGCCGAGGGGGGGGGAGCAATCAGCCCCAGCATTTT.

Details on this clone: Since a far larger clone is one base different, this is likely a read error. The chain couples TRBV28 to TRBJ2-3; D possibly corresponds to TRBD1 (5 bases). Germline loops: CDR1 MDHEN, CDR2 SYDVKM. The CDR3 extends over 15 amino acids. The CDR3 region has the DNA TGTGCCAGCTCTTCGGCTAGTTTCGAGACAGATACGCGGTATTTT. This encodes CASSSASFETDTRYF.

The chain uses TRBV9 and TRBJ2-5; D might be TRBD2 (5 bases). The V gene lost 0 bases and the J gene lost 5 bases, with 17 bases spanning the gap. This CDR3 region has 16 residues. CDR1 is SGDLS and CDR2 is YYNGEE in the germline V gene. CDR3 residues: CASSVGPAADRETQYF. As DNA, the CDR3 is TGTGCCAGCAGCGTAGGTCCAGCGGCTGATAGGGAGACCCAGTACTTC.

The chain links TRBV28 to TRBJ2-1; the match to TRBD1 covers 7 bases. Germline loops: CDR1 MDHEN, CDR2 SYDVKM. V gave up 3 bases and J gave up 6 bases; unmatched junction bases: 8. The CDR3 sequence is 15 residues long. CDR3 DNA: TGTGCCAGCAGTTTGATTGTGTCAGGGGGCAATGAGCAGTTCTTC. Translated: CASSLIVSGGNEQFF.

V and J are TRBV5-1 and TRBJ1-2; TRBD1 aligns across 10 bases. The CDR3 covers 15 residues. Germline V gene sequence: CDR1 SGHRS, CDR2 YFSETQ. The V segment lost 0 bases and the J segment 3 bases; nucleotides outside the gene matches: 2. The CDR3 DNA reads TGCGCCAGCAGCTTGGCCGGGACAGGGGACTATGGCTACACCTTC. This encodes CASSLAGTGDYGYTF.

In this sample, this clone turned up once. The chain combines TRBV19 with TRBJ1-5; 10 bases match TRBD1. The CDR3 spans 15 residues. J gave up 4 bases and V 6 bases, and 6 bases lay outside the gene matches. The germline CDR1 and CDR2 sequences are LNHDA and SQIVND (reference sequence). In DNA, the CDR3 is TGTGCCAGTAGAGTGAGGACAGGGGGTAATCAGCCCCAGCATTTT. Translation: CASRVRTGGNQPQHF.

The rearrangement joins TRBV28 to TRBJ1-5, with TRBD1 identical over 7 bases. V shed 8 bases and J 5 bases; nucleotides not matched to a gene: 12. Germline CDR1 reads MDHEN; CDR2 reads SYDVKM. The CDR3 spans 15 residues. The CDR3 coding sequence is TGTGCCAGCCCCTCCCCGGGACAGCCCTATCAGCCCCAGCATTTT. Its translation: CASPSPGQPYQPQHF. The full variable domain, rest sourced from reference TRBV28 and TRBJ1-5, is DVKVTQSSRYLVKRTGEKVFLECVQDMDHENMFWYRQDPGLGLRLIYFSYDVKMKEKGDIPEGYSVSREKKERFSLILESASTNQTSMYLCASPSPGQPYQPQHFGDGTRLSIL.

The chain links TRBV27 to TRBJ2-3, with TRBD2 as a possible D gene (6 bases). Germline V CDR1 and CDR2: MNHEY, SMNVEV (reference sequence). The CDR3 has 14 amino acids. Trimming removed 2 bases at V and 7 bases at J, with 13 bases between. For the CDR3, the DNA is TGTGCCAGCAGTTTAGGAGGGGAGGTGAATACGCAGTATTTT. This translates into CASSLGGEVNTQYF.

This clone has a handful of counts. V and J are TRBV15 and TRBJ2-7; D unclear. The V gene lost 5 bases and the J gene lost 0 bases, with 14 bases spanning the gap. The CDR3 is made up of 15 amino acids. Looked up from germline, CDR1 is LNHNV and CDR2 is YYDKDF (reference sequence). The CDR3 region is CATSENWASSYEQYF. Here the CDR3 DNA reads TGTGCCACCAGCGAAAATTGGGCCTCCTCCTACGAGCAGTACTTC.

The chain links TRBV28 to TRBJ1-3, with a weak D call TRBD1 (5 bases). The CDR3 covers 14 residues. Trimming removed 6 bases from V and 0 bases from J, with 9 bases in between. Germline V gene lookup returns CDR1 MDHEN and CDR2 SYDVKM. The CDR3 sequence: CASRPGRSGNTIYF. CDR3 nucleotide sequence: TGTGCCAGCAGACCGGGACGCTCTGGAAACACCATATATTTT.

V and J are TRBV28 and TRBJ1-2, with a tentative D call TRBD1 (5 bases). Per the germline V gene, CDR1 is MDHEN and CDR2 is SYDVKM. The germline V and J ends were trimmed by 5 bases and 6 bases, with 13 bases remaining between them. This CDR3 has 13 residues. CDR3 in DNA: TGTGCCAGCAGTCTTACGGGACTGAATGGCTACACCTTC. This encodes CASSLTGLNGYTF.

In nucleotides, the CDR3 is TGTGCCAGCAGTTTAAGTCGCGGGAGGGGGGAGACCCAGTACTTC. Encoded protein: CASSLSRGRGETQYF. V gene TRBV27 combines with J gene TRBJ2-5; 9 nucleotides line up with TRBD2. The CDR3 length is 15 residues. Trimming removed 2 bases from V and 5 bases from J; junction bases left unmatched: 6. Germline assignment: CDR1 MNHEY and CDR2 SMNVEV (reference sequence).

This clone has more than one count but fewer than ten. A much larger clone differs by one base, so this may be a read error. The chain links TRBV2 to TRBJ2-5; D not resolved. Per the germline V gene, CDR1 is SNHLY and CDR2 is FYNNEI. With 6 bases removed from V and 0 bases from J, the gap between germline ends came to 8 bases. The CDR3 consists of 13 residues. CDR3 protein: CASSLTYQETQYF. The CDR3 region has the DNA TGTGCCAGCAGCCTGACCTACCAAGAGACCCAGTACTTC.

V and J are TRBV19 and TRBJ2-2; 11 bases are shared with TRBD2. The trim removed 8 bases at V and 7 bases at J, leaving 6 bases unmatched. The V gene's germline CDR1 is LNHDA and CDR2 SQIVND (reference sequence). The CDR3 totals 14 residues. CDR3 DNA: TGTGCCAGTTCCGGGACTAGCGGTGTCGGGGAGCTGTTTTTT. This codes for CASSGTSGVGELFF.

The V and J genes are TRBV7-2 and TRBJ2-2; 7 bases fit TRBD2. Germline CDR1 SGHTA, CDR2 FQGNSA. The CDR3 has 16 residues. V was pared by 2 bases and J by 5 bases, with 8 bases of the junction left unmatched. The CDR3 DNA reads TGTGCCAGCAGCTTATGGGCGGGAGTGATAACCGGGGAGCTGTTTTTT. As protein: CASSLWAGVITGELFF.

V gene TRBV19 combines with J gene TRBJ1-2; D unresolved. Germline V gene sequence: CDR1 LNHDA, CDR2 SQIVND (reference sequence). V lost 7 bases and J 5 bases, leaving 14 bases between the germline ends. This CDR3 is 13 amino acids long. As DNA, the CDR3 is TGTGCCAGTAACTTGGACCGTCGGTATGGCTACACCTTC. Amino acids: CASNLDRRYGYTF.

This chain uses TRBV19 with TRBJ1-1; a possible D gene is TRBD1 (5 bases). The CDR3 length is 15 residues. Germline V gene lookup returns CDR1 LNHDA and CDR2 SQIVND (reference sequence). Trimming left V 6 bases short and J 0 bases short, with 14 bases between. CDR3 in amino acids: CASSLGGTLNTEAFF. The CDR3 nucleotides are TGTGCCAGTAGCCTAGGAGGGACTTTGAACACTGAAGCTTTCTTT.

The chain joins TRBV30 to TRBJ2-1; TRBD2 matches 7 bases. This CDR3 region has 14 residues. V lost 1 base, J lost 10 bases, and 10 bases stayed unmatched. Germline assignment: CDR1 GTSNPN and CDR2 SVGIG (reference sequence). Written as DNA, the CDR3 is TGTGCCTGGAGTGGCGGGAGAGGGTTAAACGAGCAGTTCTTC. This encodes CAWSGGRGLNEQFF.

This chain joins TRBV9 and TRBJ2-2; TRBD2 agrees at 7 bases. After removal of 0 bases from V and 0 bases from J, the junction contained 2 bases not matched to a gene. Germline lookup yields CDR1 SGDLS and CDR2 YYNGEE. The CDR3 is made up of 16 amino acids. The chain's CDR3 is CASSVDGTTNTGELFF. The CDR3 DNA reads TGTGCCAGCAGCGTAGACGGGACTACGAACACCGGGGAGCTGTTTTTT.

Concerning this clone: This CDR3 is also generated by other DNA sequences in the sample. The CDR3 sequence is CASSQVTTNEKLFF. In nucleotides, the CDR3 is TGCGCCAGCAGCCAAGTCACAACTAATGAAAAACTGTTTTTT. V usage is TRBV4-1 and J usage is TRBJ1-4; D remains ambiguous. Germline CDR1 reads MGHRA; CDR2 reads YSYEKL. The CDR3 runs to 14 residues. V lost 1 base to trimming and J lost 0 bases, with 3 bases between them.

The chain carries TRBV5-1 and TRBJ2-5; 10 bases are shared with TRBD2. The germline V gene encodes CDR1 SGHRS and CDR2 YFSETQ. V lost 4 bases and J lost 4; bases outside the gene matches: 10. CDR3 size: 16 residues. This CDR3 is CASSPQAGGQAETQYF. The CDR3 nucleotides are TGCGCCAGCAGCCCTCAAGCGGGAGGGCAGGCAGAGACCCAGTACTTC. Variable domain in full (rest from reference TRBV5-1 and TRBJ2-5): KAGVTQTPRYLIKTRGQQVTLSCSPISGHRSVSWYQQTPGQGLQFLFEYFSETQRNKGNFPGRFSGRQFSNSRSEMNVSTLELGDSALYLCASSPQAGGQAETQYFGPGTRLLVL.

V usage is TRBV29-1 and J usage is TRBJ2-1, with TRBD2 matching over 9 bases. Germline values: CDR1 SQVTM, CDR2 ANQGSEA. The CDR3 length is 15 residues. V gave up 7 bases and J gave up 8 bases; unmatched junction bases: 15. CDR3 protein: CSAIGASGASHEQFF. CDR3 nucleotides: TGCAGCGCAATAGGGGCTAGCGGGGCTTCTCATGAGCAGTTCTTC.

The gene calls are TRBV30 and TRBJ2-1; D is unclear. The CDR3 spans 10 residues. Trimming left V 5 bases short and J 12 bases short, with 11 bases between. Germline V gene lookup returns CDR1 GTSNPN and CDR2 SVGIG (reference sequence). The CDR3 region has the DNA TGTGCCTGGGCCCCCCCGGGGCAGTTCTTC. It codes for CAWAPPGQFF.

V and J are TRBV23-1 and TRBJ2-2; a possible D gene is TRBD1 (5 bases). TRBV23-1 carries the ORF label, with uncertain function. V gave up 4 bases and J gave up 6 bases, with 21 bases separating them. This CDR3 is 17 amino acids long. The CDR3 nucleotides are TGCGCCAGCAGTCGATCTGACAGCCGCGAAGTGGCCGGGGAGCTGTTTTTT. Amino acid sequence: CASSRSDSREVAGELFF.

The chain uses TRBV19 and TRBJ1-2; D is uncertain. V was cut by 3 bases and J by 4 bases, with 15 bases left in between. Germline V gives CDR1 LNHDA, CDR2 SQIVND (reference sequence). The CDR3 has 15 residues. CDR3 sequence (DNA): TGTGCCAGTAGTATTACAGAGCGGGCAGTCTATGGCTACACCTTC. Protein sequence: CASSITERAVYGYTF.

V and J are TRBV21-1 and TRBJ2-5; the D call TRBD1 from the table was never checked on the DNA. TRBV21-1 is designated a pseudogene. There are 16 residues in the CDR3. The CDR3 here is CASGPRQGVNKETQYF. In nucleotides, the CDR3 is TGTGCCAGCGGGCCCCGACAGGGGGTAAATAAAGAGACCCAGTACTTC.